One sample yielded the 13 T cell receptor beta chains listed below, sequenced in a study of blood T cell repertoires in COVID-19 (dated by TCRdb to 2020 to 2022). The library came from the immunoSEQ multiplex PCR assay. The immuneACCESS repertoire file appears here via TCRdb, limited to in-frame rearrangements. These files lack a portion of the clones; in checked studies, under half of the deficit traces to unresolved V genes, and the cause of the others is not known. For this sample there are 320,000 or so clones; roughly 90% appear just once. Jointly, the top ten make up roughly 5% of the sample. Sample: PBMCs or T cells enriched from blood (not recorded which). The source of these receptors is a man in his fifties or sixties who had recovered from COVID-19.

The chain couples TRBV5-1 to TRBJ2-7, with 7 nucleotides matching TRBD1. Per germline, CDR1 SGHRS and CDR2 YFSETQ. The CDR3 covers 15 residues. With V trimmed by 4 bases and J by 0 bases, 7 bases remained unmatched. CDR3 loop: CASSPRGISSYEQYF. CDR3 DNA sequence: TGCGCCAGCAGCCCCAGGGGGATTAGCTCCTACGAGCAGTACTTC.

This clone was detected only once. The chain combines TRBV5-1 with TRBJ2-3; 7 positions match TRBD2. Per the germline V gene, CDR1 is SGHRS and CDR2 is YFSETQ. J was trimmed by 4 bases and V by 3 bases; bases with no gene match: 14. The CDR3 spans 17 residues. CDR3 sequence: CASSSAYGVAGADTQYF. CDR3 nucleotide sequence: TGCGCCAGCAGCTCGGCGTACGGGGTAGCGGGCGCAGATACGCAGTATTTT.

The rearrangement links TRBV4-3 to TRBJ2-7; 7 positions agree with TRBD1. The junction had 4 bases not matched to a gene; V was cut back by 2 bases and J by 3 bases. The germline gives CDR1 LGHNA, CDR2 YSLEER. The CDR3 spans 14 residues. The CDR3: CASSQKAGGYEQYF. CDR3 sequence (DNA): TGCGCCAGCAGCCAAAAGGCAGGGGGCTACGAGCAGTACTTC.

This clone was observed a handful of times. The chain uses TRBV18 and TRBJ1-5, with a weak D call TRBD1 (5 bases). Germline-derived CDR1 and CDR2 are KGHSH and LQKENI. The CDR3 is made up of 17 amino acids. Trimming removed 2 bases from V and 3 bases from J, with 17 bases in between. The CDR3 reads CASSPGPPGRANQPQHF. In nucleotides, the CDR3 is TGTGCCAGCTCACCAGGTCCTCCAGGCAGGGCCAATCAGCCCCAGCATTTT.

This clone was detected only a few times. This chain uses TRBV28 with TRBJ1-5; 12 nucleotides agree with TRBD1. After removal of 5 bases from V and 2 bases from J, the junction contained 7 bases not matched to a gene. Looked up from germline, CDR1 is MDHEN and CDR2 is SYDVKM. CDR3 length: 17 residues. CDR3 in amino acids: CASSIPGQGARNQPQHF. The CDR3 coding sequence is TGTGCCAGCAGTATTCCGGGACAGGGGGCTCGCAATCAGCCCCAGCATTTT. The variable domain in full, completed from reference TRBV28 and TRBJ1-5, reads DVKVTQSSRYLVKRTGEKVFLECVQDMDHENMFWYRQDPGLGLRLIYFSYDVKMKEKGDIPEGYSVSREKKERFSLILESASTNQTSMYLCASSIPGQGARNQPQHFGDGTRLSIL.

V and J are TRBV9 and TRBJ1-3; 10 positions match TRBD1. The J segment lost 4 bases and the V segment lost 4 bases, leaving 5 bases of the junction unmatched. Germline V gene sequence: CDR1 SGDLS, CDR2 YYNGEE. The CDR3 runs to 15 residues. The CDR3 sequence is CASSPGTGAGNTIYF. The CDR3 DNA reads as TGTGCCAGCAGCCCAGGGACAGGGGCAGGAAACACCATATATTTT.

The rearrangement joins TRBV28 to TRBJ2-1; TRBD2 matches 16 bases. This CDR3 is 14 amino acids long. Germline V lookup: CDR1 MDHEN, CDR2 SYDVKM. Trimming took 8 bases from V and 6 from J; bases not matched to a gene: 1. This CDR3 is CASGTSGRVNEQFF. CDR3 DNA sequence: TGTGCCAGCGGGACTAGCGGGAGGGTCAATGAGCAGTTCTTC.

This chain links TRBV19 with TRBJ1-4; TRBD1 matches 8 bases. Germline V gives CDR1 LNHDA, CDR2 SQIVND (reference sequence). V shed 4 bases and J 7 bases; nucleotides not matched to a gene: 8. This CDR3 region has 15 residues. The CDR3 DNA reads as TGTGCCAGTAGTACTCTCGGGACAGGCCTTGAAAAACTGTTTTTT. It encodes CASSTLGTGLEKLFF. Drawing the rest from reference TRBV19 and TRBJ1-4, the complete variable domain is DGGITQSPKYLFRKEGQNVTLSCEQNLNHDAMYWYRQDPGQGLRLIYYSQIVNDFQKGDIAEGYSVSREKKESFPLTVTSAQKNPTAFYLCASSTLGTGLEKLFFGSGTQLSVL.

This clone occurred a few times. The chain has TRBV19 and TRBJ1-1, with TRBD1 as a possible D gene (5 bases). V was pared by 9 bases and J by 3 bases, with 20 bases between. The CDR3 runs 15 residues. CDR1 is LNHDA and CDR2 is SQIVND in the germline V gene (reference sequence). CDR3 residues: CASLMSGGIDTEAFF. CDR3 nucleotide sequence: TGTGCCAGCCTAATGTCCGGGGGGATTGACACTGAAGCTTTCTTT.

The chain couples TRBV6-5 to TRBJ2-3; 7 bases are shared with TRBD2. Germline lookup yields CDR1 MNHEY and CDR2 SVGAGI. There are 16 residues in the CDR3. V lost 4 bases and J lost 5; bases outside the gene matches: 12. Here the CDR3 DNA reads TGTGCCAGCAGTTTTACCAGTCCTAGCGGAGGAGATACGCAGTATTTT. Amino acid sequence: CASSFTSPSGGDTQYF.

The rearrangement joins TRBV19 to TRBJ1-5; 9 nucleotides line up with TRBD1. The J segment lost 4 bases and the V segment lost 6 bases, leaving 10 bases of the junction unmatched. Germline-derived CDR1 and CDR2 are LNHDA and SQIVND (reference sequence). There are 16 residues in the CDR3. This CDR3 is CASRMDRGAANQPQHF. The CDR3 DNA reads TGTGCCAGTAGGATGGACAGGGGCGCCGCTAATCAGCCCCAGCATTTT.

V gene TRBV20-1 combines with J gene TRBJ1-1, with D unclear. The CDR3 runs to 11 residues. The germline CDR1 and CDR2 sequences are DFQATT and SNEGSKA (reference sequence). V lost 1 base and J lost 7, with 7 bases in between. The CDR3 loop is CSARVKFEAFF. The DNA for the CDR3 is TGCAGTGCTAGAGTAAAATTTGAAGCTTTCTTT.

This CDR3 is CASSFDSYGYTF. The CDR3 DNA sequence: TGTGCCAGCAGTTTCGACAGCTATGGCTACACCTTC. V usage is TRBV28 and J usage is TRBJ1-2; a weak D match, TRBD1 (5 bases). Trimming removed 3 bases at V and 4 bases at J, with 6 bases between. CDR1 is MDHEN, CDR2 SYDVKM, per germline. The CDR3 has 12 amino acids.